These 10 T cell receptor beta chains were all obtained from the same sample, sequenced in a study of PD-1 blockade in mismatch repair-deficient tumors. The table came from immunoSEQ multiplex PCR; TCRdb's copy has only in-frame clones and leaves some out. Of just over 25,000 clones in the sample, about 81% are singletons; the top ten hold 2.5% to 3.5%. Sequenced here: PBMCs, sampled before pembrolizumab treatment. The receptors were gathered from an adult with mismatch repair-deficient cancer.

The chain has TRBV6-1 and TRBJ1-2; 7 bases map to TRBD1. Germline CDR1 reads MNHNS; CDR2 reads SASEGT. The J segment lost 6 bases and the V segment lost 5 bases, leaving 6 bases of the junction unmatched. CDR3 length: 13 residues. The CDR3 loop is CASSLTGNHGYTF. The CDR3 DNA is TGTGCCAGCAGTCTGACAGGGAACCATGGCTACACCTTC.

This clone was recorded once. The chain carries TRBV7-9 and TRBJ2-1; 11 bases agree with TRBD2. CDR3 length equals 19 residues. With 5 bases clipped from V and 8 bases from J, the junction kept 20 bases outside the gene matches. The germline V gene has CDR1 SEHNR and CDR2 FQNEAQ (reference sequence). The CDR3 bases are TGTGCCAGCAGCCAATTTAGCGGGAGGGCGAACCCTGCTAAATATGAGCAGTTCTTC. Encoded protein: CASSQFSGRANPAKYEQFF.

The chain combines TRBV2 with TRBJ2-2; 8 nucleotides align to TRBD2. Germline assignment: CDR1 SNHLY and CDR2 FYNNEI. V was pared by 4 bases and J by 6 bases, with 4 bases of the junction left unmatched. CDR3 length equals 14 residues. DNA of the CDR3: TGTGCCAGCAGTGGGCCGGGACTAGCCGGGGAGCTGTTTTTT. This gives the protein CASSGPGLAGELFF.

For the CDR3, the DNA is TGTGCCAGTAGTATAGAGAAGGGCACGGGGAAGCCCCAGCATTTT. It translates to CASSIEKGTGKPQHF. The chain joins TRBV19 to TRBJ1-5, with D hard to call. Trimming removed 0 bases at V and 8 bases at J, with 14 bases between. CDR1 and CDR2 (germline): LNHDA, SQIVND (reference sequence). This CDR3 has 15 residues. Supplemented by reference TRBV19 and TRBJ1-5, the full variable domain reads DGGITQSPKYLFRKEGQNVTLSCEQNLNHDAMYWYRQDPGQGLRLIYYSQIVNDFQKGDIAEGYSVSREKKESFPLTVTSAQKNPTAFYLCASSIEKGTGKPQHFGDGTRLSIL.

The chain joins TRBV7-2 to TRBJ2-2; tentatively, D is TRBD2 (7 bases). The germline V gene has CDR1 SGHTA and CDR2 FQGNSA. The CDR3 is 15 residues long. The germline V and J ends were trimmed by 5 bases and 6 bases, with 16 bases remaining between them. CDR3 sequence: CASSLGGPMAGELFF. DNA for the CDR3: TGTGCCAGCAGCCTCGGGGGGCCTATGGCCGGGGAGCTGTTTTTT.

In its sample, this clone was seen once. The chain is built from TRBV5-1 and TRBJ2-7; 7 positions agree with TRBD1. This CDR3 spans 15 amino acids. In germline, CDR1 is SGHRS, CDR2 YFSETQ. Germline trimming cut 1 base from V and 6 bases from J; bases unmatched to any gene: 10. The CDR3 reads CASSLSGQGVTEQYF. CDR3 nucleotide sequence: TGCGCCAGCAGCTTGAGCGGTCAGGGGGTGACCGAGCAGTACTTC.

The V gene is TRBV7-2, the J gene TRBJ2-1, with TRBD2 matching 10 bases. The V segment lost 5 bases and the J segment 0 bases; nucleotides outside the gene matches: 10. There are 18 residues in the CDR3. CDR1 and CDR2 (germline): SGHTA, FQGNSA. CDR3 residues: CASSLLAGVVSSYNEQFF. The CDR3 nucleotides are TGTGCCAGCAGCCTTCTAGCGGGAGTTGTGAGCTCCTACAATGAGCAGTTCTTC. Full variable domain (outside the CDR3, taken from reference TRBV7-2 and TRBJ2-1): GAGVSQSPSNKVTEKGKDVELRCDPISGHTALYWYRQSLGQGLEFLIYFQGNSAPDKSGLPSDRFSAERTGGSVSTLTIQRTQQEDSAVYLCASSLLAGVVSSYNEQFFGPGTRLTVL.

The CDR3 loop reads CAISDQTGGYEQYF. CDR3 bases: TGTGCCATCAGTGACCAGACAGGGGGCTACGAGCAGTACTTC. The J gene is TRBJ2-7, the V gene TRBV10-3; 9 nucleotides align to TRBD1. J lost 3 bases, V lost 3 bases, and 3 bases had no gene match. Germline V CDR1 and CDR2: ENHRY, SYGVKD. This CDR3 has 14 amino acids.

This sequence joins TRBV7-3 and TRBJ2-3, with TRBD1 identical over 8 bases. The CDR3 loop spans 15 amino acids. Germline-derived CDR1 and CDR2 are SGHTA and FQGTGA. Losses at the gene ends were 1 base for V and 3 bases for J; bases not matched to a gene: 3. CDR3 residues: CASSLMQGATDTQYF. CDR3 DNA: TGTGCCAGCAGCTTAATGCAGGGGGCAACAGATACGCAGTATTTT. Based on the CDR3 plus reference TRBV7-3 and TRBJ2-3, the full variable domain is GAGVSQTPSNKVTEKGKYVELRCDPISGHTALYWYRQSLGQGPEFLIYFQGTGAADDSGLPNDRFFAVRPEGSVSTLKIQRTERGDSAVYLCASSLMQGATDTQYFGPGTRLTVL.

V gene TRBV19 combines with J gene TRBJ2-7, with TRBD2 as a possible D gene (5 bases). Trimming cost V 5 bases and J 1 base, with 9 bases left between them. Germline values: CDR1 LNHDA, CDR2 SQIVND (reference sequence). The CDR3 totals 13 residues. This chain's CDR3 is CASSVSGSYEQYF. CDR3 coding DNA: TGTGCCAGTAGTGTGAGCGGATCCTACGAGCAGTACTTC.